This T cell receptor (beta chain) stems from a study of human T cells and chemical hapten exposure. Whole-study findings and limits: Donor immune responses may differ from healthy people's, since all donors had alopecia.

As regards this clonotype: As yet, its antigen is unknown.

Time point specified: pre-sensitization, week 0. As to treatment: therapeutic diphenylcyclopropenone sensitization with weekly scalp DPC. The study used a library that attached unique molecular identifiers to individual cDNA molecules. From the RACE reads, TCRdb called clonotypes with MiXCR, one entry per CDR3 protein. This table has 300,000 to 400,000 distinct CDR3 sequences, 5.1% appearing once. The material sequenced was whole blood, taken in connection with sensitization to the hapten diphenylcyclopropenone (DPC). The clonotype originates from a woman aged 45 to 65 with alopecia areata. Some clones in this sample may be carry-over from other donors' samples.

The DNA for the CDR3 is TGTGCCAGCAGCTCAACAAAGACAGGCTTGAACACCGGGGAGCTGTTTTTT. Its protein is CASSSTKTGLNTGELFF. This chain joins TRBV11-3 and TRBJ2-2, with D perhaps matching TRBD1 (6 bases). Germline V gives CDR1 SGHNT, CDR2 YENEEA. The CDR3 loop spans 17 amino acids. The germline V and J ends were trimmed by 4 bases and 1 base, with 16 bases remaining between them.